This T cell receptor beta chain was profiled in a study of naive and memory T cell subsets. Points from the study as a whole: Naive repertoires, especially CD8, held a few larger clonotypes, possibly memory cells re-expressing CD45RA. A clonotype means one alpha or beta sequence, not an alpha/beta pair.

This clonotype was detected ten times or more. Its antigen is as yet unknown. After the first PCR, alpha and beta chain libraries were processed separately. Overnight CMV lysate stimulation of fresh PBMCs defined donor CMV status by CD4+ IFNgamma. Cells stained for CD3, CD4, CD8, CD45RA, CD27 and viability were sorted into four CD45RA/CD27 subsets. Two oligonucleotides, mixed equimolar, formed the beta constant-region primer covering TRBC1 and TRBC2. Ligated cDNA was amplified by four rounds of PCR with nested alpha and beta constant-region primers and SP2. Each CDR3 protein gets one entry after TCRdb re-called the UMI-ligation and nested PCR reads with MiXCR. The repertoire includes over 90,000 distinct CDR3 sequences, 11% of them detected once, and over 0.11% sits in the top ten. This CDR3 comprises 17 residues. The V end lost 6 bases, the J end lost 0 bases, and 18 bases lay between the germline ends.

This TCR was sampled from a human donor in good health. The V gene is TRBV12-3 or TRBV12-4, the J gene TRBJ2-1, with D perhaps matching TRBD1 (6 bases). Material: naive CD4+ T cells from blood. The CDR3 DNA sequence: TGTGCCAGCAGACCATCGACAGGTTCGAGCTCCTACAATGAGCAGTTCTTC. This codes for CASRPSTGSSSYNEQFF.